This T cell receptor (beta chain) was captured by sequencing in a study of T cells in Graves' hyperthyroidism and ophthalmopathy. Notes on this clonotype: Its target is unknown.

Study-wide points: The blood repertoire included most of the expanded thyroid clonotypes above 0.001. Separation of ophthalmopathy from stable hyperthyroidism was achieved by a 13 V-J model.

The CDR3 spans 15 residues. Germline assignment: CDR1 SGHVS and CDR2 FQNEAQ. Deletions cut 5 bases from V and 0 bases from J, with 11 bases between. Amplification yielded TCR beta CDR3 regions, with RNA transcripts as the source. During a first-round RT-PCR of the TCR CDR3, the HTBI primer set was used. TCRdb recomputed calls from the multiplex PCR reads with MiXCR, one row per CDR3 protein. Among more than 450,000 distinct CDR3 sequences listed, about 20% were seen once. The sequencing sample was made of blood. The clonotype originates from a middle-aged man with Graves' ophthalmopathy. This sequence joins TRBV7-8 and TRBJ1-3, with D unclear. In DNA form, the CDR3 reads TGTGCCAGCAGCCCCCGAGTGAGCTCTGGAAACACCATATATTTT. Translation gives CASSPRVSSGNTIYF.